The rows below give T cell receptor beta chains drawn from one sample of a study of blood T cell repertoires in COVID-19. Method: immunoSEQ multiplex PCR; TCRdb's copy keeps in-frame clones and lacks some. Among fewer than 350,000 clones, around nine tenths were seen once, and the ten largest hold 0.85% to 1.3%. Material: PBMCs or T cells enriched from blood (not recorded which). All receptors derive from a woman aged 25 to 39 who had been exposed to COVID-19. Both conserved end residues are part of each CDR3. D genes are given only for firm matches. Clone size, where shown, is once, few, many, or a class for clones that have expanded.

v_gene: TRBV28
j_gene: TRBJ2-1
abundance: .
d_gene: .
CDR3nt: TGTGCCAGCGGAGACAGTGCCGCCTACAATGAGCAGTTCTTC
CDR3aa: CASGDSAAYNEQFF

v_gene: TRBV29-1
j_gene: TRBJ2-2
abundance: .
d_gene: TRBD2
CDR3nt: TGCAGCGTCGTGACTAGCGGGAGGGAGAACACCGGGGAGCTGTTTTTT
CDR3aa: CSVVTSGRENTGELFF

v_gene: TRBV5-8
j_gene: TRBJ1-2
abundance: .
d_gene: TRBD1
CDR3nt: TGTGCCAGCAGCGCAAATGACAGGGTCCTCATCTATGGCTACACCTTC
CDR3aa: CASSANDRVLIYGYTF

v_gene: TRBV30
j_gene: TRBJ1-6
abundance: .
d_gene: TRBD1
CDR3nt: TGTGCCTGGAGTCAGGGGGGACGTTATAATTCACCCCTCCACTTT
CDR3aa: CAWSQGGRYNSPLHF

v_gene: TRBV6-6
j_gene: TRBJ1-2
abundance: .
d_gene: TRBD1
CDR3nt: TGTGCCAGCAGTTACTCGGGACAGGGGGGCAGGTCCGGCTACACCTTC
CDR3aa: CASSYSGQGGRSGYTF

v_gene: TRBV27
j_gene: TRBJ1-2
abundance: .
d_gene: .
CDR3nt: TGTGCCAGCAGTTTAGAGTCTGGCGGGAACTATGGCTACACCTTC
CDR3aa: CASSLESGGNYGYTF

v_gene: TRBV9
j_gene: TRBJ1-3
abundance: .
d_gene: TRBD1
CDR3nt: TGTGCCAGCAGCGGGGACAGGGACTCTGGAAACACCATATATTTT
CDR3aa: CASSGDRDSGNTIYF

v_gene: TRBV5-1
j_gene: TRBJ2-2
abundance: .
d_gene: .
CDR3nt: TGCGCCAGCAGCCAGGACAGGAACACCGGGGAGCTGTTTTTT
CDR3aa: CASSQDRNTGELFF

v_gene: TRBV15
j_gene: TRBJ2-3
abundance: once
d_gene: .
CDR3nt: TGTGCCACCAGCAGAGATTTAGGGCTAGCCCGCACAGATACGCAGTATTTT
CDR3aa: CATSRDLGLARTDTQYF

v_gene: TRBV6-5
j_gene: TRBJ2-3
abundance: .
d_gene: .
CDR3nt: TGTGCCAGCAGTTACTCAGCGGCCAGCACAGATACGCAGTATTTT
CDR3aa: CASSYSAASTDTQYF

v_gene: TRBV4-2
j_gene: TRBJ1-2
abundance: .
d_gene: .
CDR3nt: TGTGCCAGCAGCCAAGTGGACAAGCTACGTGGCTACACCTTC
CDR3aa: CASSQVDKLRGYTF

v_gene: TRBV30
j_gene: TRBJ1-5
abundance: few
d_gene: .
CDR3nt: TGTGCCTGGCAAGAGGCAGGGTCTCGGTGGGCCCAGCATTTT
CDR3aa: CAWQEAGSRWAQHF

v_gene: TRBV27
j_gene: TRBJ1-3
abundance: .
d_gene: .
CDR3nt: TGTGCCAGCATGCTTTTGGGCAGCTCTGGAAACACCATATATTTT
CDR3aa: CASMLLGSSGNTIYF

v_gene: TRBV9
j_gene: TRBJ2-2
abundance: .
d_gene: .
CDR3nt: TGTGCCAGCAGCGTAGCAGGGATGAGCACCGGGGAGCTGTTTTTT
CDR3aa: CASSVAGMSTGELFF

v_gene: TRBV30
j_gene: TRBJ2-7
abundance: once
d_gene: .
CDR3nt: TGTGCCTGGGGACTATACGAGCAGTACTTC
CDR3aa: CAWGLYEQYF

v_gene: TRBV18
j_gene: TRBJ2-5
abundance: .
d_gene: .
CDR3nt: TGTGCCAGCTCACCGGCCAGGGGGGTAAAGACCCAGTACTTC
CDR3aa: CASSPARGVKTQYF

v_gene: TRBV28
j_gene: TRBJ2-5
abundance: .
d_gene: TRBD2
CDR3nt: TGTGCCAGCAGGGGACTAGCGGGAGTGGAGACCCAGTACTTC
CDR3aa: CASRGLAGVETQYF

v_gene: TRBV30
j_gene: TRBJ2-3
abundance: once
d_gene: TRBD2
CDR3nt: TGTGCCTGGAGCACGGGGGGGGGCACAGATACGCAGTATTTT
CDR3aa: CAWSTGGGTDTQYF

v_gene: TRBV28
j_gene: TRBJ1-4
abundance: .
d_gene: TRBD1
CDR3nt: TGTGCCAGCCAGGGGGTTCGTGGAAAACTGTTTTTT
CDR3aa: CASQGVRGKLFF

v_gene: TRBV5-5
j_gene: TRBJ1-2
abundance: .
d_gene: .
CDR3nt: TGTGCCAGCAGCTTACAGTTTAACTATGGCTACACCTTC
CDR3aa: CASSLQFNYGYTF

v_gene: TRBV28
j_gene: TRBJ1-5
abundance: few
d_gene: TRBD1
CDR3nt: TGTGCCAGCAGTGCCCCCGGGACAGGGGAGTTTCAGCCCCAGCATTTT
CDR3aa: CASSAPGTGEFQPQHF

v_gene: TRBV5-1
j_gene: TRBJ2-1
abundance: .
d_gene: .
CDR3nt: TGCGCCAGCAGCTTGGGCAGTGGGGGGGCGCTCGCCGGGGATGAGCAGTTCTTC
CDR3aa: CASSLGSGGALAGDEQFF

v_gene: TRBV2
j_gene: TRBJ2-2
abundance: .
d_gene: TRBD2
CDR3nt: TGTGCCAGCAGTGAATCAGTACTAGCGGGAACCGGGGAGCTGTTTTTT
CDR3aa: CASSESVLAGTGELFF

v_gene: TRBV19
j_gene: TRBJ2-2
abundance: .
d_gene: .
CDR3nt: TGTGCCAGTAGGTCGGTCGGGGGCACCGGGGAGCTGTTTTTT
CDR3aa: CASRSVGGTGELFF

v_gene: TRBV7-9
j_gene: TRBJ1-3
abundance: .
d_gene: TRBD1
CDR3nt: TGTACCAGCAGTCGATCCCAGGGGGCTGGAAACACCATATATTTT
CDR3aa: CTSSRSQGAGNTIYF

v_gene: TRBV6-5
j_gene: TRBJ1-1
abundance: .
d_gene: .
CDR3nt: TGTGCCAGCAACGGAGGGGCCACTGAAGCTTTCTTT
CDR3aa: CASNGGATEAFF

v_gene: TRBV27
j_gene: TRBJ2-1
abundance: .
d_gene: .
CDR3nt: TGTGCCAGCAGTTTTCCGGGCAGGGGTGAGCAGTTCTTC
CDR3aa: CASSFPGRGEQFF

v_gene: TRBV7-6
j_gene: TRBJ1-5
abundance: once
d_gene: TRBD1
CDR3nt: TGTGCCAGCAGCTTAGGCAGGGGGGAAAATCAGCCCCAGCATTTT
CDR3aa: CASSLGRGENQPQHF

v_gene: TRBV7-7
j_gene: TRBJ1-2
abundance: .
d_gene: TRBD1
CDR3nt: TGTGCCAGCAGCTTAGGTCGTGAGGATCTGGACAGGGTGTACTACGGCTACACCTTC
CDR3aa: CASSLGREDLDRVYYGYTF

v_gene: TRBV19
j_gene: TRBJ2-7
abundance: once
d_gene: .
CDR3nt: TGTGCCAGTAGTACCTCTCGACAGTCTACGAGTCTCATGCAGTACTTC
CDR3aa: CASSTSRQSTSLMQYF

v_gene: TRBV28
j_gene: TRBJ1-3
abundance: .
d_gene: TRBD1
CDR3nt: TGTGCCAGCAGCCCTGATGGGACAGGGGTCCTCTCTGGAAACACCATATATTTT
CDR3aa: CASSPDGTGVLSGNTIYF

v_gene: TRBV11-3
j_gene: TRBJ2-1
abundance: .
d_gene: .
CDR3nt: TGTGCCAGCAGCTACAAGCGGGCCCCCCTCAACAATGAGCAGTTCTTC
CDR3aa: CASSYKRAPLNNEQFF

v_gene: TRBV7-2
j_gene: TRBJ2-3
abundance: .
d_gene: TRBD2
CDR3nt: TGTGCCAGCAGCTTAGGACTAGCGGGAGAAACCACAGATACGCAGTATTTT
CDR3aa: CASSLGLAGETTDTQYF

v_gene: TRBV28
j_gene: TRBJ1-5
abundance: .
d_gene: .
CDR3nt: TGTGCCAGCAGTTTTGATGGTTTTGTGAGTCAGCCCCAGCATTTT
CDR3aa: CASSFDGFVSQPQHF

v_gene: TRBV18
j_gene: TRBJ2-2
abundance: .
d_gene: TRBD2
CDR3nt: TGTGCCAGCTCAACCACTAGCCGGAGACTAGCGGGAGGGGCCGGGGAGCTGTTTTTT
CDR3aa: CASSTTSRRLAGGAGELFF

v_gene: TRBV5-1
j_gene: TRBJ2-1
abundance: .
d_gene: .
CDR3nt: TGCGCCAGCACTAGCGTGCCCTACAATGAGCAGTTCTTC
CDR3aa: CASTSVPYNEQFF

v_gene: TRBV29-1
j_gene: TRBJ1-1
abundance: .
d_gene: .
CDR3nt: TGCAGCGTTTCCGGGTGGTACACTGAAGCTTTCTTT
CDR3aa: CSVSGWYTEAFF

v_gene: TRBV28
j_gene: TRBJ1-5
abundance: .
d_gene: .
CDR3nt: TGTGCCAGCAGTTTATCTGAACAGTACAATCAGCCCCAGCATTTT
CDR3aa: CASSLSEQYNQPQHF

v_gene: TRBV28
j_gene: TRBJ2-7
abundance: .
d_gene: TRBD1
CDR3nt: TGTGCCAGCAGTTCGCCGGGACAGGCGGCCGAGCAGTACTTC
CDR3aa: CASSSPGQAAEQYF

v_gene: TRBV27
j_gene: TRBJ2-3
abundance: .
d_gene: TRBD2
CDR3nt: TGTGCCAGCACGAAAATGACCGGGACTAGCGGGAGGACAGATACGCAGTATTTT
CDR3aa: CASTKMTGTSGRTDTQYF

v_gene: TRBV11-2
j_gene: TRBJ2-2
abundance: few
d_gene: .
CDR3nt: TGTGCCAGCAGCTACAGGGCAGGGTCCGGGGAGCTGTTTTTT
CDR3aa: CASSYRAGSGELFF

v_gene: TRBV27
j_gene: TRBJ1-6
abundance: .
d_gene: TRBD1
CDR3nt: TGTGCCAGCAGGGGAACTTCTCAGGGGGATAATTCACCCCTCCACTTT
CDR3aa: CASRGTSQGDNSPLHF

v_gene: TRBV3-1/TRBV3-2
j_gene: TRBJ2-3
abundance: .
d_gene: TRBD2
CDR3nt: TGTGCCAGCGGTAGCGGGAGCATGGCCACAGATACGCAGTATTTT
CDR3aa: CASGSGSMATDTQYF

v_gene: TRBV12-3/TRBV12-4
j_gene: TRBJ2-3
abundance: .
d_gene: .
CDR3nt: TGTGCCAGCAGTTTGGGGGGAGTAGATACGCAGTATTTT
CDR3aa: CASSLGGVDTQYF

v_gene: TRBV14
j_gene: TRBJ1-4
abundance: .
d_gene: .
CDR3nt: TGTGCCAGCAGCCAAGTCCGGACACTGAATGAAAAACTGTTTTTT
CDR3aa: CASSQVRTLNEKLFF

v_gene: TRBV3-1/TRBV3-2
j_gene: TRBJ2-7
abundance: .
d_gene: .
CDR3nt: TGTGCCAGCAGCCAAGGCCTAGGGAGGACCTACGAGCAGTACTTC
CDR3aa: CASSQGLGRTYEQYF

v_gene: TRBV9
j_gene: TRBJ2-3
abundance: .
d_gene: .
CDR3nt: TGTGCCAGCAGCGCCGGGACTGTCACAGATACGCAGTATTTT
CDR3aa: CASSAGTVTDTQYF

v_gene: TRBV3-1/TRBV3-2
j_gene: TRBJ2-7
abundance: .
d_gene: .
CDR3nt: TGTGCCAGCAGCCAAGTTCAACAGTTCCCCCACGAGCAGTACTTC
CDR3aa: CASSQVQQFPHEQYF

v_gene: TRBV15
j_gene: TRBJ2-7
abundance: .
d_gene: TRBD2
CDR3nt: TGTGCCACCAGCCTAAGCGGGAGTCTATACGAGCAGTACTTC
CDR3aa: CATSLSGSLYEQYF

v_gene: TRBV28
j_gene: TRBJ1-2
abundance: .
d_gene: .
CDR3nt: TGTGCCAGCGGGGCCAGGGGACTATTTGGCTACACCTTC
CDR3aa: CASGARGLFGYTF

v_gene: TRBV28
j_gene: TRBJ1-4
abundance: .
d_gene: .
CDR3nt: TGTGCCAGCAGAGGGATGGGGGGTAATGAAAAACTGTTTTTT
CDR3aa: CASRGMGGNEKLFF